Listed below are T cell receptor beta chains from one sample, sequenced in a study of T-cell memory formation after mild COVID-19. TCRdb used MiXCR to reprocess the 5' RACE reads, holding one entry per CDR3 protein. The sample carries 470,000 or so distinct CDR3 sequences, 20% recorded once. The material sequenced was PBMCs or a T cell subset sorted from them (not recorded which). The receptors shown here come from an adult woman who had mild COVID-19 (a few samples of this study predate the infection). Cell type and time point are not known. Each CDR3 is given with its conserved first and last residue. D genes are given only for firm matches. Not all rows give a size; the values are once, few, many and, for expanded clones, a class.

J gene | D gene | clone size | V gene | CDR3 protein | CDR3 DNA
TRBJ1-6 | . | few | TRBV27 | CASEVDGDSYNSPLHF | TGTGCCAGCGAAGTAGACGGCGACTCCTATAATTCACCCCTCCACTTT
TRBJ1-1 | . | few | TRBV5-1 | CASSPWGGLNTEAFF | TGCGCCAGCAGCCCCTGGGGGGGATTGAACACTGAAGCTTTCTTT
TRBJ1-6 | . | . | TRBV30 | CAWSVNVLSPFNSPLHF | TGTGCCTGGAGTGTAAACGTCCTTAGCCCCTTTAATTCACCCCTCCACTTT
TRBJ2-1 | TRBD2 | few | TRBV24-1 | CATSDPAGTVHNEQFF | TGTGCCACCAGTGACCCAGCGGGAACGGTCCACAATGAGCAGTTCTTC
TRBJ1-5 | . | few | TRBV12-3/TRBV12-4 | CASSFDLRTADQPQHF | TGTGCCAGCAGTTTCGATCTTCGGACAGCAGATCAGCCCCAGCATTTT
TRBJ1-5 | . | few | TRBV4-3 | CASSQERENNQPQHF | TGCGCCAGCAGCCAAGAACGTGAAAACAATCAGCCCCAGCATTTT
TRBJ2-3 | TRBD2 | . | TRBV9 | CASSTAGGLDTQYF | TGTGCCAGCAGCACAGCGGGGGGCCTAGATACGCAGTATTTT
TRBJ2-1 | TRBD2 | few | TRBV30 | CAWSVSGDSYNEQFF | TGTGCCTGGAGTGTGAGCGGGGACTCCTACAATGAGCAGTTCTTC
TRBJ2-1 | TRBD1 | many | TRBV30 | CAWNPGTGYNEQFF | TGTGCCTGGAATCCCGGGACAGGGTACAATGAGCAGTTCTTC
TRBJ2-7 | . | . | TRBV12-3/TRBV12-4 | CASSLPLGSGSYEQYF | TGTGCCAGCAGTTTACCCCTCGGGTCTGGCTCCTACGAGCAGTACTTC
TRBJ2-5 | . | . | TRBV11-2 | CASSLGVGQIQETQYF | TGTGCCAGCAGCTTAGGAGTAGGACAGATCCAAGAGACCCAGTACTTC
TRBJ2-4 | TRBD2 | . | TRBV6-5 | CASSSLKGTRAKNIQYF | TGTGCCAGCAGTTCCCTTAAGGGGACTAGGGCCAAAAACATTCAGTACTTC
TRBJ2-7 | . | . | TRBV6-2/TRBV6-3 | CASSYAGEQYF | TGTGCCAGCAGTTATGCGGGCGAGCAGTACTTC
TRBJ2-7 | TRBD1 | few | TRBV7-8 | CASSLHEGQDYEQYF | TGTGCCAGCAGCTTACATGAAGGACAGGACTACGAGCAGTACTTC
TRBJ2-2 | . | few | TRBV24-1 | CATSETGTTPYTGELFF | TGTGCCACCAGTGAGACCGGGACAACCCCTTACACCGGGGAGCTGTTTTTT
TRBJ1-1 | . | few | TRBV20-1 | CSARVRTYMNTEAFF | TGCAGTGCTAGAGTCCGGACATATATGAACACTGAAGCTTTCTTT
TRBJ2-1 | TRBD2 | few | TRBV25-1 | CASSGPPTSPTQFF | TGTGCCAGCAGTGGGCCCCCGACTAGCCCAACGCAGTTCTTC
TRBJ2-3 | . | few | TRBV28 | CASSADVRPDTQYF | TGTGCCAGCAGTGCCGACGTAAGGCCAGATACGCAGTATTTT
TRBJ2-1 | TRBD2 | . | TRBV13 | CASSLVPSGVEQFF | TGTGCCAGCAGCTTAGTTCCTAGCGGGGTTGAGCAGTTCTTC
TRBJ2-7 | . | . | TRBV27 | CASSLLWGSSYEQYF | TGTGCCAGCAGTTTATTGTGGGGGAGCTCCTACGAGCAGTACTTC
TRBJ2-5 | TRBD1 | . | TRBV24-1 | CATSDPGTGGGETQYF | TGTGCCACCAGTGACCCCGGGACAGGGGGCGGAGAGACCCAGTACTTC
TRBJ1-4 | . | few | TRBV27 | CASSLSGYNEKLFF | TGTGCCAGCAGTTTATCCGGATATAATGAAAAACTGTTTTTT
TRBJ2-3 | . | . | TRBV7-3 | CASSSNTGMGATDTQYF | TGTGCCAGCAGCTCAAACACGGGGATGGGGGCCACAGATACGCAGTATTTT
TRBJ1-4 | . | . | TRBV4-3 | CASSQDRIHATNEKLFF | TGCGCCAGCAGCCAAGATCGGATCCACGCAACTAATGAAAAACTGTTTTTT
TRBJ1-3 | . | . | TRBV10-3 | CAIRPGSGNTIYF | TGTGCCATCCGTCCGGGATCCGGAAACACCATATATTTT
TRBJ1-2 | . | . | TRBV3-1 | CASSQEHAEGSLGYGYTF | TGTGCCAGCAGCCAAGAACACGCTGAGGGGAGTTTGGGGTATGGCTACACCTTC
TRBJ2-2 | . | few | TRBV7-2 | CASSLIRGNTGELFF | TGTGCCAGCAGCCTAATTAGGGGCAACACCGGGGAGCTGTTTTTT
TRBJ2-7 | . | few | TRBV5-1 | CASRRGGETYEQYF | TGCGCCAGCAGGAGGGGAGGAGAAACCTACGAGCAGTACTTC
TRBJ2-1 | . | . | TRBV7-2 | CASSRTTAISGNEQFF | TGTGCCAGCAGCCGGACTACCGCAATTAGTGGGAATGAGCAGTTCTTC
TRBJ2-7 | . | . | TRBV18 | CASSPRAMIYEQYF | TGTGCCAGCTCACCAAGGGCCATGATCTACGAGCAGTACTTC
TRBJ2-1 | . | few | TRBV7-2 | CASSLASGDRDEQFF | TGTGCCAGCAGCTTAGCTTCGGGGGATAGGGATGAGCAGTTCTTC
TRBJ2-3 | . | few | TRBV4-3 | CASSQQTMGTDTQYF | TGCGCCAGCAGCCAACAGACGATGGGGACAGATACGCAGTATTTT
TRBJ2-3 | TRBD1 | . | TRBV7-9 | CASSQGQGAQYF | TGTGCCAGCAGCCAAGGACAGGGGGCGCAGTATTTT
TRBJ2-5 | . | few | TRBV12-3/TRBV12-4 | CASSPRETETQYF | TGTGCCAGCAGCCCACGGGAGACGGAGACCCAGTACTTC
TRBJ2-1 | . | . | TRBV20-1 | CSARKKSPRRNNEQFF | TGCAGTGCTAGAAAAAAGTCCCCTCGTAGGAACAATGAGCAGTTCTTC
TRBJ1-2 | . | many | TRBV12-3/TRBV12-4 | CASRAPGYPNYGYTF | TGTGCCAGCAGGGCACCGGGATATCCAAACTATGGCTACACCTTC
TRBJ1-1 | TRBD1 | few | TRBV20-1 | CSALRDRDTEAFF | TGCAGTGCGCTCCGGGACAGAGACACTGAAGCTTTCTTT
TRBJ2-7 | . | few | TRBV18 | CASSPIGSYEQYF | TGTGCCAGCTCACCAATCGGGTCCTACGAGCAGTACTTC
TRBJ1-1 | . | few | TRBV19 | CASRRAQGAKEAFF | TGTGCCAGTAGGAGGGCACAAGGTGCGAAGGAAGCTTTCTTT
TRBJ2-7 | . | . | TRBV29-1 | CSVGIGRPYEQYF | TGCAGCGTTGGAATCGGCAGACCCTACGAGCAGTACTTC
TRBJ1-1 | . | . | TRBV27 | CASSFLLSGRGTEAFF | TGTGCCAGCAGTTTTCTTTTATCTGGAAGGGGCACTGAAGCTTTCTTT
TRBJ2-5 | . | few | TRBV15 | CATRFTIGETQYF | TGTGCCACCAGATTTACGATTGGGGAGACCCAGTACTTC
TRBJ1-2 | TRBD1 | . | TRBV29-1 | CSVRGTGTNYGYTF | TGCAGCGTCCGAGGGACAGGGACTAACTATGGCTACACCTTC
TRBJ2-2 | . | . | TRBV27 | CASSFARDWVNTGELFF | TGTGCCAGCAGTTTCGCCCGGGACTGGGTGAACACCGGGGAGCTGTTTTTT
TRBJ2-5 | . | . | TRBV30 | CAWRDVTQYF | TGTGCCTGGAGAGACGTGACCCAGTACTTC
TRBJ2-7 | TRBD2 | . | TRBV27 | CASSPLAGVREQYF | TGTGCCAGCAGTCCACTAGCGGGAGTGCGGGAGCAGTACTTC
TRBJ2-1 | . | . | TRBV27 | CASSFDRTHSNEQFF | TGTGCCAGCAGTTTCGACAGGACTCACTCCAATGAGCAGTTCTTC
TRBJ1-3 | . | many | TRBV20-1 | CSAREGNTIYF | TGCAGTGCTAGGGAGGGAAACACCATATATTTT
TRBJ1-6 | . | . | TRBV30 | CAWSGRIRLRSPLHF | TGTGCCTGGAGTGGGAGGATTCGTCTTCGTTCACCCCTCCACTTT
TRBJ2-5 | . | few | TRBV5-1 | CASSLGAYSETQYF | TGCGCCAGCAGCTTGGGTGCCTACTCCGAGACCCAGTACTTC
TRBJ2-3 | . | . | TRBV5-4 | CASSFKGGATDTQYF | TGTGCCAGCAGCTTTAAAGGGGGGGCCACAGATACGCAGTATTTT